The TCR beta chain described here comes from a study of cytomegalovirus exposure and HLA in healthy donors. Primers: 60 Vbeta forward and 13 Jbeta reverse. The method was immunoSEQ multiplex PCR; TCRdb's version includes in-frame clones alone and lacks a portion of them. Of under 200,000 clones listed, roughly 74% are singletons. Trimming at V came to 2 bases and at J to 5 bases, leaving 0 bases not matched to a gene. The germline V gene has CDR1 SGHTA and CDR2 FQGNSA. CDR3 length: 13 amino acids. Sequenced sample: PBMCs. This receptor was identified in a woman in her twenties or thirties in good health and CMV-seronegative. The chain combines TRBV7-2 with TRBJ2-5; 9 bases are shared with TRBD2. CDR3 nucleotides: TGTGCCAGCAGCTTAAGCGGGGGGGAGACCCAGTACTTC. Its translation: CASSLSGGETQYF.